The rows below give T cell receptor beta chains drawn from one sample of a study of response to subunit inactivated influenza vaccine. TCRdb re-called the RT-PCR reads through MiXCR, storing one row per CDR3 protein. The sample yields about 190,000 distinct CDR3 sequences, about an eighth seen once. The sequencing here drew on CD8+ T cells sorted from PBMCs, taken around 5 days after vaccination. The receptors derive from a man aged 45-65 years who received an inactivated influenza vaccine. The CDR3 runs from the conserved cysteine through the conserved F or W. D genes are given only for firm matches. A clone size is listed for some rows: how often the clone was seen (once, few, many), or a class if it is expanded.

CDR3aa: CASSLAGTGSYEQYF
CDR3nt: TGCGCCAGCAGCCTTGCTGGGACAGGCTCCTACGAGCAGTACTTC
len: 15
d_gene: TRBD1
abundance: many
v_gene: TRBV4-1
j_gene: TRBJ2-7

CDR3aa: CATSRDRSYEGPEAFF
CDR3nt: TGTGCCACCAGCAGAGATAGGTCTTATGAGGGTCCGGAAGCTTTCTTT
len: 16
d_gene: NA
abundance: many
v_gene: TRBV15
j_gene: TRBJ1-1

CDR3aa: CASSQDIGLYNEQFF
CDR3nt: TGCGCCAGCAGCCAAGATATTGGGTTATACAATGAGCAGTTCTTC
len: 15
d_gene: NA
abundance: few
v_gene: TRBV4-3
j_gene: TRBJ2-1

CDR3aa: CAISGPLGGQTGELFF
CDR3nt: TGTGCCATCAGTGGGCCCCTAGGGGGACAAACCGGGGAGCTGTTTTTT
len: 16
d_gene: NA
abundance: NA
v_gene: TRBV10-3
j_gene: TRBJ2-2

CDR3aa: CASTQGNEQFF
CDR3nt: TGTGCCAGCACGCAGGGGAACGAGCAGTTCTTC
len: 11
d_gene: NA
abundance: NA
v_gene: TRBV25-1
j_gene: TRBJ2-1

CDR3aa: CSVDGADGENYNEQFF
CDR3nt: TGCAGCGTTGACGGAGCGGACGGTGAAAACTACAATGAGCAGTTCTTC
len: 16
d_gene: NA
abundance: many
v_gene: TRBV29-1
j_gene: TRBJ2-1

CDR3aa: CASSQRGDQPQHF
CDR3nt: TGCGCCAGCAGCCAAAGGGGAGATCAGCCCCAGCATTTT
len: 13
d_gene: NA
abundance: few
v_gene: TRBV4-3
j_gene: TRBJ1-5

CDR3aa: CASSLAQGCEDQPQHF
CDR3nt: TGTGCCAGCAGCCTCGCACAGGGTTGCGAGGATCAGCCCCAGCATTTT
len: 16
d_gene: NA
abundance: few
v_gene: TRBV3-1
j_gene: TRBJ1-5

CDR3aa: CASSYLAPDTQYF
CDR3nt: TGTGCCAGCAGTTACTTAGCGCCCGATACGCAGTATTTT
len: 13
d_gene: NA
abundance: NA
v_gene: TRBV6-2/TRBV6-3
j_gene: TRBJ2-3

CDR3aa: CASSQTSNLYNEQFF
CDR3nt: TGCGCCAGCAGCCAAACCTCTAACCTCTACAATGAGCAGTTCTTC
len: 15
d_gene: NA
abundance: few
v_gene: TRBV4-3
j_gene: TRBJ2-1

CDR3aa: CASSLGDGIVSPLHF
CDR3nt: TGTGCCAGCAGTTTAGGGGATGGCATAGTTTCACCCCTCCACTTT
len: 15
d_gene: NA
abundance: NA
v_gene: TRBV12-3/TRBV12-4
j_gene: TRBJ1-6

CDR3aa: CAISDPGVGSPLHF
CDR3nt: TGTGCCATCAGTGATCCAGGGGTGGGATCACCCCTCCACTTT
len: 14
d_gene: NA
abundance: NA
v_gene: TRBV10-3
j_gene: TRBJ1-6

CDR3aa: CASSLFGAGANVLTF
CDR3nt: TGTGCCAGCAGCTTATTTGGGGCTGGGGCCAACGTCCTGACTTTC
len: 15
d_gene: NA
abundance: few
v_gene: TRBV13
j_gene: TRBJ2-6

CDR3aa: CASSPTSRLDEQFF
CDR3nt: TGTGCCAGCAGCCCTACTTCTCGGCTCGATGAGCAGTTCTTC
len: 14
d_gene: NA
abundance: NA
v_gene: TRBV7-8
j_gene: TRBJ2-1

CDR3aa: CASSSLAGAGTGELFF
CDR3nt: TGTGCCAGCAGTTCGCTAGCGGGGGCGGGCACCGGGGAGCTGTTTTTT
len: 16
d_gene: TRBD2
abundance: many
v_gene: TRBV12-3/TRBV12-4
j_gene: TRBJ2-2

CDR3aa: CASATVGETQYF
CDR3nt: TGTGCCAGCGCAACAGTGGGGGAGACCCAGTACTTC
len: 12
d_gene: NA
abundance: few
v_gene: TRBV3-1
j_gene: TRBJ2-5

CDR3aa: CASKVGVGPLHF
CDR3nt: TGTGCCAGCAAAGTGGGGGTGGGGCCCCTCCACTTT
len: 12
d_gene: NA
abundance: NA
v_gene: TRBV7-9
j_gene: TRBJ1-6

CDR3aa: CASSFLSGSRETQYF
CDR3nt: TGTGCCAGCAGTTTCCTTTCAGGGTCCCGAGAGACCCAGTACTTC
len: 15
d_gene: NA
abundance: NA
v_gene: TRBV28
j_gene: TRBJ2-5

CDR3aa: CASSQQASFTYEQYF
CDR3nt: TGTGCCAGCTCCCAACAGGCGTCTTTTACCTACGAGCAGTACTTC
len: 15
d_gene: NA
abundance: once
v_gene: TRBV3-1
j_gene: TRBJ2-7

CDR3aa: CASSQESGSGTYEQYF
CDR3nt: TGTGCCAGCAGCCAAGAAAGCGGGAGCGGTACCTACGAGCAGTACTTC
len: 16
d_gene: TRBD2
abundance: few
v_gene: TRBV4-2
j_gene: TRBJ2-7

CDR3aa: CATSRDPTGTYGYTF
CDR3nt: TGTGCCACCAGCAGAGATCCGACAGGGACATATGGCTACACCTTC
len: 15
d_gene: TRBD1
abundance: NA
v_gene: TRBV15
j_gene: TRBJ1-2

CDR3aa: CASSFLRGSYEQYF
CDR3nt: TGTGCCAGCAGCTTTTTGCGGGGCTCCTACGAGCAGTACTTC
len: 14
d_gene: NA
abundance: NA
v_gene: TRBV7-9
j_gene: TRBJ2-7

CDR3aa: CASSGRTSGDLRKRSYNEQFF
CDR3nt: TGTGCCAGCAGTGGCAGGACTAGCGGCGATTTAAGGAAGCGGTCCTACAATGAGCAGTTCTTC
len: 21
d_gene: TRBD2
abundance: NA
v_gene: TRBV2
j_gene: TRBJ2-1

CDR3aa: CASSYSITAKFDNKKAFF
CDR3nt: TGTGCCAGCAGTTACTCGATTACAGCTAAATTTGATAACAAAAAAGCTTTCTTT
len: 18
d_gene: NA
abundance: few
v_gene: TRBV6-5
j_gene: TRBJ1-1

CDR3aa: CASSQVTSVAEQYF
CDR3nt: TGTGCCAGCAGCCAAGTGACTAGTGTCGCCGAGCAGTACTTC
len: 14
d_gene: NA
abundance: many
v_gene: TRBV3-1
j_gene: TRBJ2-7

CDR3aa: CASSATGVTYEQYF
CDR3nt: TGTGCCAGCAGCGCGACAGGAGTTACCTACGAGCAGTACTTC
len: 14
d_gene: NA
abundance: few
v_gene: TRBV9
j_gene: TRBJ2-7

CDR3aa: CASSQGDGRAVETQYF
CDR3nt: TGCGCCAGCAGCCAAGGTGACGGGAGGGCCGTTGAGACCCAGTACTTC
len: 16
d_gene: TRBD2
abundance: few
v_gene: TRBV4-1
j_gene: TRBJ2-5

CDR3aa: CASSDRSGANVLTF
CDR3nt: TGTGCCAGCAGTGATAGGTCTGGGGCCAACGTCCTGACTTTC
len: 14
d_gene: NA
abundance: NA
v_gene: TRBV2
j_gene: TRBJ2-6

CDR3aa: CASSWSEARGTYEQYF
CDR3nt: TGTGCCAGCAGTTGGTCCGAGGCTAGGGGAACCTACGAGCAGTACTTC
len: 16
d_gene: NA
abundance: few
v_gene: TRBV12-3/TRBV12-4
j_gene: TRBJ2-7

CDR3aa: CASSPQGDTEAFF
CDR3nt: TGCGCCAGCAGCCCACAGGGTGACACTGAAGCTTTCTTT
len: 13
d_gene: NA
abundance: NA
v_gene: TRBV4-1
j_gene: TRBJ1-1

CDR3aa: CASSLALAGGSYNEQFF
CDR3nt: TGTGCCAGCAGCTTAGCTCTAGCGGGAGGGTCCTACAATGAGCAGTTCTTC
len: 17
d_gene: TRBD2
abundance: many
v_gene: TRBV7-9
j_gene: TRBJ2-1

CDR3aa: CASSPAPGNTIYF
CDR3nt: TGTGCCAGCAGCCCGGCCCCTGGAAACACCATATATTTT
len: 13
d_gene: NA
abundance: few
v_gene: TRBV5-5
j_gene: TRBJ1-3

CDR3aa: CASSYSNGEGSPLHF
CDR3nt: TGTGCCAGCAGTTACTCGAACGGCGAGGGTTCACCCCTCCACTTT
len: 15
d_gene: NA
abundance: few
v_gene: TRBV6-5
j_gene: TRBJ1-6

CDR3aa: CASSQGTTSNSPLHF
CDR3nt: TGCGCCAGCAGCCAGGGCACAACCTCTAATTCACCCCTCCACTTT
len: 15
d_gene: NA
abundance: NA
v_gene: TRBV4-3
j_gene: TRBJ1-6

CDR3aa: CASSEYSGGTYEQYF
CDR3nt: TGTGCCAGCAGTGAATATAGTGGCGGCACCTACGAGCAGTACTTC
len: 15
d_gene: NA
abundance: NA
v_gene: TRBV6-1
j_gene: TRBJ2-7

CDR3aa: CASSVSGTTYNEQFF
CDR3nt: TGTGCCAGCAGCGTATCTGGGACAACCTACAATGAGCAGTTCTTC
len: 15
d_gene: NA
abundance: few
v_gene: TRBV9
j_gene: TRBJ2-1

CDR3aa: CASSPPGQQRYEQYF
CDR3nt: TGTGCCAGCAGCCCACCGGGACAGCAGAGGTACGAGCAGTACTTC
len: 15
d_gene: TRBD1
abundance: few
v_gene: TRBV7-9
j_gene: TRBJ2-7

CDR3aa: CASSQGGGAYEQYF
CDR3nt: TGCGCCAGCAGCCAAGGCGGGGGGGCCTACGAGCAGTACTTC
len: 14
d_gene: TRBD2
abundance: NA
v_gene: TRBV4-1
j_gene: TRBJ2-7

CDR3aa: CASSDLGLAGIASYNEQFF
CDR3nt: TGTGCCAGCAGTGACCTGGGACTAGCGGGGATCGCCTCCTACAATGAGCAGTTCTTC
len: 19
d_gene: TRBD2
abundance: few
v_gene: TRBV6-4
j_gene: TRBJ2-1

CDR3aa: CSAWDVGFEDTQYF
CDR3nt: TGCAGCGCATGGGACGTTGGGTTTGAAGATACGCAGTATTTT
len: 14
d_gene: NA
abundance: few
v_gene: TRBV29-1
j_gene: TRBJ2-3

CDR3aa: CASSSPGLVKLYNEQFF
CDR3nt: TGTGCCAGCAGCTCACCCGGACTAGTTAAGCTCTACAATGAGCAGTTCTTC
len: 17
d_gene: TRBD2
abundance: NA
v_gene: TRBV7-9
j_gene: TRBJ2-1

CDR3aa: CASSEWRTSYEQYF
CDR3nt: TGCGCCAGCAGTGAATGGCGGACCTCCTACGAGCAGTACTTC
len: 14
d_gene: NA
abundance: NA
v_gene: TRBV10-2
j_gene: TRBJ2-7

CDR3aa: CASSHLGTRRSEVNIQYF
CDR3nt: TGCGCCAGCAGCCACCTCGGGACACGGAGGTCCGAAGTGAACATTCAGTACTTC
len: 18
d_gene: NA
abundance: NA
v_gene: TRBV4-1
j_gene: TRBJ2-4

CDR3aa: CASKWTSGTGDEQYF
CDR3nt: TGCGCCAGCAAATGGACTAGCGGGACCGGCGACGAGCAGTACTTC
len: 15
d_gene: TRBD2
abundance: few
v_gene: TRBV5-1
j_gene: TRBJ2-7

CDR3aa: CSVDGVRGRETQYF
CDR3nt: TGCAGCGTTGATGGGGTCAGGGGAAGAGAGACCCAGTACTTC
len: 14
d_gene: NA
abundance: many
v_gene: TRBV29-1
j_gene: TRBJ2-5

CDR3aa: CASRGQGNEKLFF
CDR3nt: TGTGCCAGCAGGGGACAGGGGAATGAAAAACTGTTTTTT
len: 13
d_gene: TRBD1
abundance: NA
v_gene: TRBV12-3/TRBV12-4
j_gene: TRBJ1-4

CDR3aa: CASSLLVGENTGELFF
CDR3nt: TGTGCCAGCAGTTTGCTTGTGGGCGAGAACACCGGGGAGCTGTTTTTT
len: 16
d_gene: NA
abundance: many
v_gene: TRBV27
j_gene: TRBJ2-2

CDR3aa: CASRSGGISNEQFF
CDR3nt: TGTGCCAGCAGGAGCGGGGGAATTTCCAATGAGCAGTTCTTC
len: 14
d_gene: TRBD2
abundance: many
v_gene: TRBV11-2
j_gene: TRBJ2-1

CDR3aa: CASSPVPGELFF
CDR3nt: TGTGCCAGCAGCCCGGTACCCGGGGAGCTGTTTTTT
len: 12
d_gene: NA
abundance: NA
v_gene: TRBV7-9
j_gene: TRBJ2-2

CDR3aa: CASALGTGVPRAKNIQYF
CDR3nt: TGCGCCAGCGCCCTAGGGACAGGGGTTCCCCGAGCCAAAAACATTCAGTACTTC
len: 18
d_gene: TRBD1
abundance: few
v_gene: TRBV5-1
j_gene: TRBJ2-4

CDR3aa: CASSLDGLNEQFF
CDR3nt: TGTGCCAGCAGTTTAGACGGCCTTAATGAGCAGTTCTTC
len: 13
d_gene: NA
abundance: NA
v_gene: TRBV12-3/TRBV12-4
j_gene: TRBJ2-1

CDR3aa: CASSSLTSGGNQETQYF
CDR3nt: TGTGCCAGCAGCTCGCTAACTAGCGGGGGAAACCAAGAGACCCAGTACTTC
len: 17
d_gene: TRBD2
abundance: few
v_gene: TRBV7-9
j_gene: TRBJ2-5

CDR3aa: CSSSVADSSGSYEQYF
CDR3nt: TGTTCCAGCAGCGTAGCTGACTCTAGCGGCTCCTACGAGCAGTACTTC
len: 16
d_gene: TRBD2
abundance: NA
v_gene: TRBV9
j_gene: TRBJ2-7

CDR3aa: CASSEYLAGGYNEQFF
CDR3nt: TGTGCCAGTAGTGAATACCTAGCGGGGGGTTACAATGAGCAGTTCTTC
len: 16
d_gene: TRBD2
abundance: NA
v_gene: TRBV19
j_gene: TRBJ2-1

CDR3aa: CASSIDNRANTGELFF
CDR3nt: TGTGCCAGTAGTATAGATAACCGAGCGAACACCGGGGAGCTGTTTTTT
len: 16
d_gene: NA
abundance: few
v_gene: TRBV19
j_gene: TRBJ2-2

CDR3aa: CASSSVGGNYGYTF
CDR3nt: TGTGCCAGCAGCTCCGTGGGAGGGAACTATGGCTACACCTTC
len: 14
d_gene: NA
abundance: few
v_gene: TRBV5-5
j_gene: TRBJ1-2

CDR3aa: CASSQDSGQVYNEQFF
CDR3nt: TGTGCCAGCAGCCAAGATTCAGGACAGGTATACAATGAGCAGTTCTTC
len: 16
d_gene: TRBD1
abundance: many
v_gene: TRBV3-1
j_gene: TRBJ2-1

CDR3aa: CASSPGTPNTEAFF
CDR3nt: TGTGCCAGCAGCCCCGGGACTCCGAACACTGAAGCTTTCTTT
len: 14
d_gene: NA
abundance: NA
v_gene: TRBV27
j_gene: TRBJ1-1

CDR3aa: CASIEFGTGELFF
CDR3nt: TGTGCCAGTATAGAGTTCGGGACCGGGGAGCTGTTTTTT
len: 13
d_gene: NA
abundance: few
v_gene: TRBV19
j_gene: TRBJ2-2

CDR3aa: CASSNLGGGRWYEQYF
CDR3nt: TGTGCCAGCAGTAACCTGGGGGGCGGGAGGTGGTACGAGCAGTACTTC
len: 16
d_gene: TRBD2
abundance: few
v_gene: TRBV7-2
j_gene: TRBJ2-7